Sequencing of this TCR beta chain was carried out in a study of vaccination effects on CD4 cells after COVID-19. Study-wide points: Healthy vaccinees had only 1 of 255 vaccine-induced clones cross-react with common cold coronaviruses. By a late point after vaccination, infection- and vaccine-induced clones had shrunk markedly through clonal contraction. Convalescent patients were few in the study, and early post-infection timepoints were absent.

Within the ViraFEST assay, antigen-specific CD4+ T cells underwent expansion with viral peptide pools prior to sequencing. After around nine days in culture, the CD4+ T cells were isolated. Vaccinated participants had no history of SARS-CoV-2 infection and tested negative for nucleocapsid antibodies. In the cultures, half the medium was exchanged for IL-2 medium on days 3 and 7. This clone was found once. Its cognate antigen is unknown. Assay used: immunoSEQ multiplex PCR; TCRdb lists only in-frame clones, some missing. The repertoire holds roughly 53,000 clones, more than 75% seen once, with over 5% in the top ten. The clonotype was recovered from a human donor who received a COVID-19 vaccine. Sample: CD4+ T cells from PBMCs cultured with HCoV-OC43 spike peptides, taken before COVID-19 vaccination. Subset specified: HCoV-OC43 spike overlapping peptide pool stimulation.

The CDR3 nucleotides are TGTGCCAGCAGCGTAGAGGGGACTACGGAGACCCAGTACTTC. Amino acid sequence: CASSVEGTTETQYF. V is TRBV9 and J is TRBJ2-5; 7 bases are shared with TRBD2. In germline, CDR1 is SGDLS, CDR2 YYNGEE. J lost 5 bases, V lost 0 bases, and 4 bases had no gene match. This CDR3 comprises 14 residues. The full variable domain, in which reference TRBV9 and TRBJ2-5 provide the parts outside the CDR3, is DSGVTQTPKHLITATGQRVTLRCSPRSGDLSVYWYQQSLDQGLQFLIQYYNGEERAKGNILERFSAQQFPDLHSELNLSSLELGDSALYFCASSVEGTTETQYFGPGTRLLVL.